This T cell receptor (beta chain) derives from a study of cytomegalovirus exposure and HLA in healthy donors listed by TCRdb under 2017. With respect to the entire study: According to an earlier analysis of a few hundred of the donors, about 180 million T cells yielded approximately 120 million unique TCR beta sequences and 276 Gb of sequence data. Roughly 300 gigabases of sequencing data and 70 million to 85 million unique TCR sequences were included in an early release covering 550 to 650 HLA-typed donors. A later genetic analysis took genome-wide SNP genotypes for about 65% of the 666 donors and used that subset as a discovery cohort. Every repertoire in the discovery cohort had been generated on one and the same sequencing platform. HLA typing covered class I and class II loci at four-digit resolution. To study patterns of TCR occurrence, a later analysis re-analyzed previously published TCR beta repertoires from more than 550 donors and added high-resolution HLA genotyping. High-throughput TCR immunosequencing, statistical association of individual TCRs with disease status, and machine learning were combined to predict cytomegalovirus infection status. Of the roughly 430 genotyped donors, roughly 85% fell in the genetic ancestry cluster associated with self-reported Caucasian donors. Along with the approximately 620-subject first cohort, a separate validation cohort of more than 90 different subjects was used. Across around 400 genotyped donors of the cohort, an average of about 240,000 unique TCR beta nucleotide sequences per donor were sequenced, and roughly 18% of those sequences were non-productive. Donor age, sex, ethnicity and CMV serostatus were compiled together with the repertoire data. The number of typed donors differed by locus: roughly 629-640 for A, B, C, DRB1 and DQB1; some 500 for DQA1; approximately 610 for DPA1; and some 430 for DPB1. The study aimed to test whether cataloging public T cell receptors could reveal signatures of past pathogen exposure. Rather than using new phenotypic data, the later analysis identified candidate immune exposures from TCR beta sequences and from how often those sequences occurred across donors. An earlier analysis of 500 to 750 of the donors applied high-throughput TCR beta sequencing to assess whether each TCR beta V gene segment acted as functional or pseudogenic. Using immunosequencing, the study profiled T cell repertoires from 500 to 800 subjects and related those repertoires to cytomegalovirus serostatus. About five DR-DQ haplotypes were treated as single units for association and clustering because of strong linkage in the cohort. General study outcomes and caveats: For the cohort, immune exposure information was limited to CMV serostatus. Compared with the 666-donor mean, donors in an Asian-associated ancestry cluster had fewer N-insertions in productive TCRs, according to a later genetic analysis. Broadly in line with IMGT annotations, most TCR beta V segments showed up in productive rearrangements about 87% or about 30% of the time in an earlier analysis of 450 to 600 of the donors. A total of roughly 160 TCR beta chains were listed by the study as associated with cytomegalovirus. Linkage disequilibrium might explain the correlated functional status among segregating V segments, but an unknown experimental factor could not be excluded. It was suggested by the authors that the approach could potentially be generalized to other disease states and immunological phenotypes. The classifier was reported to diagnose cytomegalovirus status with high specificity and sensitivity in both the original cohort and the validation cohort. Across donors, most TCR sequences were observed very rarely, whereas some public TCRs were present in many individuals. HLA typing was unavailable for some donors at each locus, so association tests used only the typed subset. In a later analysis, TCR association rates were found to vary across HLA loci, with the most associated TCRs seen for DRB1 alleles and the fewest for HLA-C alleles. Strong co-occurrence of HLA alleles, especially DR and DQ, made assigning TCR associations to individual alleles difficult. In a later analysis, most CMV-associated TCR beta chains were found to appear HLA-restricted, with HLA associations seemingly driven largely by CMV exposure. Presence/absence analyses assumed roughly uniform sequencing depth across donors, an assumption that may not hold. The cohort was sequenced for TCR beta chains only, and without alpha or paired-chain data the features that could be detected were limited. Some IMGT-functional V segments, including TRBV6-2 and TRBV6-3, could not be told apart with the 87-base-pair reads, so those segments were excluded. A cluster of highly shared sequence variants was judged likely to represent a technical artifact of the sequencing pipeline. An association between a missense DCLRE1C variant and V-gene and J-gene trimming of TCR beta chains was found in a later genetic analysis and replicated in an independent cohort. A later analysis associated 16,951 TCR beta sequences with specific HLA alleles at a false discovery rate of 0.05. Because counts were too low, roughly 17 rarely observed V segments, including chromosome 9 orphons, were left out of the earlier analysis of approximately 500 of the donors. Several of the top co-occurrence clusters appeared to be linked to parvovirus B19, influenza, CMV and Epstein-Barr virus, according to a later analysis. A later analysis found that HLA-associated TCR beta chains were more clonally expanded and had lower generation probabilities than equally common non-associated chains. A further reported finding was that TCR beta sequences accurately predicted the HLA-A and HLA-B alleles for most subjects in the first cohort. A few of the identified cytomegalovirus-associated TCR beta chains were confirmed in vitro to be specific for cytomegalovirus antigens.

The library relied on the immunoSEQ multiplex PCR assay. For the multiplex PCR, a mixture combining 60 forward primers for TCR Vbeta segments and 13 reverse primers for TCR Jbeta segments was used. A multiplex PCR assay on genomic DNA amplified the CDR3 region of rearranged TCR beta genes. Amplified TCR beta libraries were sequenced as 87-base-pair reads on the Illumina HiSeq System. The original pipeline was this. Across the 640 or so repertoires, a later analysis counted approximately 75 million unique TCR beta chains, around 11 million of which were shared by at least two donors. To remove PCR and sequencing errors, raw reads were error-corrected and collapsed into unique sequences using a nearest-neighbor algorithm that merged closely related sequences. Alignment of CDR3 sequences to IMGT reference sequences was used to assign V, D and J gene segments. For a sequence to be retained, at least a six-nucleotide match to both a V gene segment and a J gene segment was required. Rearrangements were called productive when the CDR3 lacked stop codons and stayed in frame with V and J; all others were non-productive. Following IMGT convention, CDR3 was defined as the stretch from the second conserved V-encoded cysteine up to the conserved J-encoded phenylalanine. The earlier analysis of about 640 of the donors excluded any sequence lacking an unambiguous match to a single V gene segment. In an earlier analysis of approximately 590 of the donors, V segments were called functional above 56.7% productive rearrangements and were called segregating when the between-donor standard deviation exceeded 5%. A statistical classification framework was developed to diagnose cytomegalovirus status using the catalog of TCR beta chain sequences. In a later analysis, TCR nucleotide sequences were compared against IMGT/GENE-DB human TR gene sequences so that V and J genes could be assigned. The TCRdist pipeline was used in a later analysis to assign CDR3 sequences and most-parsimonious VDJ recombination scenarios. In a later analysis, each TCR beta chain was defined by its CDR3 amino acid sequence together with its V-gene family, and reads without a unique V-gene family were excluded. A later analysis removed over 500 highly shared, low-generation-probability nucleotide sequences to deal with suspected cross-contamination and a sequencing artifact. In a later analysis, a clonal expansion index for each public chain was calculated from normalized within-repertoire ranks of inferred template counts. In a later analysis, generation probabilities were computed using a VDJ recombination model fitted to out-of-frame rearrangements, and the results were checked against IGoR. In a later analysis, TCR-TCR, TCR-HLA and TCR-CMV co-occurrence was scored with hypergeometric tests, and a repertoire-size bias correction was applied to TCR pairs. False discovery rates were estimated in a later analysis by permuting HLA or CMV assignments 20 times. In a later analysis, co-occurring TCRs were grouped using DBSCAN, with TCRdist sequence similarity added in when clustering inside HLA-allele-positive subsets. Repertoires with fewer than 30,000 or more than 120,000 public chains were left out of co-occurrence clustering, as were four to six repertoires with anomalous nucleotide sharing. TCRdb took over this immuneACCESS table, retaining in-frame rearrangements with V and J assigned. Such tables are incomplete; in checked studies, under half of the missing clones stem from an unresolved V gene, and the remainder is unexplained. The D gene and trimming were derived from the DNA, and the V and J assignments and clone size from that table. The sample profile shows about 110,000 clones; roughly 15% of them were found once. Around 0.9% of the sample is in the top ten clones.

This clone was seen a handful of times. Its cognate antigen has yet to be identified. Base qualities are not provided; no much larger clone lies one nucleotide away. In total, approximately 690 healthy bone marrow donors made up the cohort. All cohort members were sampled while nominally healthy, although unrecorded immune exposures were likely present. The donor was CMV seronegative and belonged to the group of around 400 seronegative cohort members. Each donor provided a peripheral blood sample, and peripheral blood mononuclear cells were used for TCR beta sequencing. The Qiagen DNeasy Blood Extraction Kit was used to extract genomic DNA from the blood cell samples. CDR1 GTSNPN and CDR2 SVGIG are derived from the germline V gene (reference sequence). V has 1 base trimmed and J has 4 bases trimmed; junction bases matching no gene number 5. CDR3 length: 14 amino acids, cysteine to phenylalanine. Just the 42-base CDR3 DNA is kept, in frame starting at base 1.

The sample taken for sequencing was PBMCs. The source is a female donor in good health and CMV-seronegative. This chain joins TRBV30 to TRBJ1-2; 8 central nucleotides agree with TRBD1. The DNA sequence reads TGTGCCTGGAGTGGGACAGGGAACCCCTATGGCTACACCTTC. The translation is CAWSGTGNPYGYTF.